This TCR beta chain appears in the sequencing data of a study of blood T cells in healthy people across ages. This clonotype has more than one count but fewer than ten. A junction end diverges from the germline sequence, so it may reflect a read error. Alongside a J-beta primer mix, a sample-barcoded 5' primer served in a second PCR lasting about 7 to 11 cycles. One entry per CDR3 protein, called by TCRdb with MiXCR from the 5' RACE reads. The sample contains around 520,000 distinct CDR3 sequences, about 27% of which appear only once. The CDR3 sequence is 14 residues long. CDR1 is SGHTA, CDR2 FQGNSA, per germline. The people who gave samples were healthy Caucasians from Russia, aged roughly 6 to 100. These data were also reused for a study on T cells of mothers and their children.

V gene TRBV7-2 combines with J gene TRBJ1-4; D unclear. The TCR originated in a boy between 2 and 15 years old in good health. Source material: blood. The CDR3 DNA is TGTGCCAGCAGCTTAGCTCGTCCTAATGAAAAACTGTCTTTT. Translating it yields CASSLARPNEKLSF.